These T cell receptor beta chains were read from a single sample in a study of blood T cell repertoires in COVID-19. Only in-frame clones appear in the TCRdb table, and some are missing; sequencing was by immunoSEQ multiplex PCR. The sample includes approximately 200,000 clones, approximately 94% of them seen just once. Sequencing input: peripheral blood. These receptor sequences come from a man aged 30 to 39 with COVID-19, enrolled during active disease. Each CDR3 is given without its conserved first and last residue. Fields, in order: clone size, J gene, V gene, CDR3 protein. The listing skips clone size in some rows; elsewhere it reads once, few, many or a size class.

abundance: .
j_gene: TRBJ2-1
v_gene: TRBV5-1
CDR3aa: ASSLAYEQF

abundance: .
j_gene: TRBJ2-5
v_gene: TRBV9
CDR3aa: ASSGEGGQKETQY

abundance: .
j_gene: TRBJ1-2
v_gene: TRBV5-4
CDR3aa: ASSLEQGNYGYT

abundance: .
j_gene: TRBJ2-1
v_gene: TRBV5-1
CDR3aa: ASSDGTGGDNEQF

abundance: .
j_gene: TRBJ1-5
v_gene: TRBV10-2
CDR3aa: ASSEAGPHQPQH

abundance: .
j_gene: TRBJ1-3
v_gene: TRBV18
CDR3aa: ASSPTGTDGNTIY

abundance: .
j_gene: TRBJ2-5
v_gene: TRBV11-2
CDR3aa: ASSEGLAGQETQY

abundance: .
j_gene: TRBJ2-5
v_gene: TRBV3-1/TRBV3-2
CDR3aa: ASVTSGGAEETQY

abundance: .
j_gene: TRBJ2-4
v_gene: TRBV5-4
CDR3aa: ASSLPGHRDIQY

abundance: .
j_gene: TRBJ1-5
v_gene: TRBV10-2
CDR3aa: ASSSGTGSQPQH

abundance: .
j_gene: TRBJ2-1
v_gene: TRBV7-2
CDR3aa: ASSLVGGASGAGEQF

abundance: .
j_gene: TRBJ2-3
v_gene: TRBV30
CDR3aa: AFTGLATDTQY

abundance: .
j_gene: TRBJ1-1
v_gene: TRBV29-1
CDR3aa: SVRDRARATEAF

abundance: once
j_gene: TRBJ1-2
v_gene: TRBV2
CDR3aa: ASGAGAGGYT

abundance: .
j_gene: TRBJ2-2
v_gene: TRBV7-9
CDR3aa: ASSFSPGTGGRELF

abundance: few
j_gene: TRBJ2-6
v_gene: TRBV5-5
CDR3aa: ASREGFPHSGANVLT

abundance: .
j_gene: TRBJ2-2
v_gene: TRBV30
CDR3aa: AWRVRGSRGLTGELF

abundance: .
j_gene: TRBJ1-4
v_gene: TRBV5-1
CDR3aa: ASSPGLGTATNEKLF

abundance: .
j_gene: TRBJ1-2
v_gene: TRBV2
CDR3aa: AFRSRGWGYT

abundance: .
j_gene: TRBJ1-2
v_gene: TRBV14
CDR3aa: ASSLAQNYGYT

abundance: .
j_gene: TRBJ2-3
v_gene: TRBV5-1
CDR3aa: ASSSHTGSGTDTQY

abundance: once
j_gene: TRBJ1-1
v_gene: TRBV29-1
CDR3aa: SVVDPGHQAEAF

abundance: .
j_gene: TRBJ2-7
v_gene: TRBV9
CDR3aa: ASSGTGTNLAEQY

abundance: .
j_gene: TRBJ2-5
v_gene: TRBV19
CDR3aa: ASSINRKETQY

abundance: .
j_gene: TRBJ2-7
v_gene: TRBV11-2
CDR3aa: ASSFEAWYEQY

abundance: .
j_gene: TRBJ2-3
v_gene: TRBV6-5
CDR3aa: ASRGGQVAPDTQY

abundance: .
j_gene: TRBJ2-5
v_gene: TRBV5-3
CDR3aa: ARSPGLAGGGETQY

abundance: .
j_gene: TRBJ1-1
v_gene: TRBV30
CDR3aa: AWSPKGGLNTEAF

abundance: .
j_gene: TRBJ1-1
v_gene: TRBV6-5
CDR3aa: ASTDTGGTEAF

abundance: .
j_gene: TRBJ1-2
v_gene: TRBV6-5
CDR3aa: ASISGVSGYT

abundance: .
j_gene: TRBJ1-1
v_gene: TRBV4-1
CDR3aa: ASSRAPGTGGGGNTEAF

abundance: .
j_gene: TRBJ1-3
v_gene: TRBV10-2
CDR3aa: ASSESEGNTIY

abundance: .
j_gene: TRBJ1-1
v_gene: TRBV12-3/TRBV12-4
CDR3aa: ASSFGGHTEAF

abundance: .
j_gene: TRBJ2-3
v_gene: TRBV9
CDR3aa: ASSSGTEPYTQY

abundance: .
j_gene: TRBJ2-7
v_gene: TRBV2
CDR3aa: ASLRGDAYEQY

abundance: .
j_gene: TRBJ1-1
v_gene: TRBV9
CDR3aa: ASSALQGDTEAF

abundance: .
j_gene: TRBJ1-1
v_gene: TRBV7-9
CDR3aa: ASSLSTANTEAF

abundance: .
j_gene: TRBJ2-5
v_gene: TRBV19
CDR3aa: ASRTSGGETQY

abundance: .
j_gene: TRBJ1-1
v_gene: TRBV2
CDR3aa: ASSESGRGSEAF

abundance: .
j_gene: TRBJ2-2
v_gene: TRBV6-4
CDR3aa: ASSEIPGGSTGELF

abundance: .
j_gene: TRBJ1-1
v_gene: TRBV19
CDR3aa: ASSIQGDSTEAF

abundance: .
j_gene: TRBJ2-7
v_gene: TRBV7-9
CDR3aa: ASSSTGDSSYEQY

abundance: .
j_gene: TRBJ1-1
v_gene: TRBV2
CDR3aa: ASSEGGQLGTEAF

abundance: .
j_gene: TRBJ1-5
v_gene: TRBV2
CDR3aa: ASGQGFFSNQPQH

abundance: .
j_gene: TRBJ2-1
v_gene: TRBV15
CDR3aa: ATSSPGGLYNEQF

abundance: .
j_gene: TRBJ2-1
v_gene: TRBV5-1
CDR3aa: ASSLAVFGTSASNEQF

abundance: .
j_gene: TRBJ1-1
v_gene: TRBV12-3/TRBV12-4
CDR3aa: ASSLVRVEGAF

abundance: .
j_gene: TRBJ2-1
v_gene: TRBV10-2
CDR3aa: ASGWRELYNEQF

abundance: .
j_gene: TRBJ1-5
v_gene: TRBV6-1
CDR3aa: ASSDAGRVVQPQH